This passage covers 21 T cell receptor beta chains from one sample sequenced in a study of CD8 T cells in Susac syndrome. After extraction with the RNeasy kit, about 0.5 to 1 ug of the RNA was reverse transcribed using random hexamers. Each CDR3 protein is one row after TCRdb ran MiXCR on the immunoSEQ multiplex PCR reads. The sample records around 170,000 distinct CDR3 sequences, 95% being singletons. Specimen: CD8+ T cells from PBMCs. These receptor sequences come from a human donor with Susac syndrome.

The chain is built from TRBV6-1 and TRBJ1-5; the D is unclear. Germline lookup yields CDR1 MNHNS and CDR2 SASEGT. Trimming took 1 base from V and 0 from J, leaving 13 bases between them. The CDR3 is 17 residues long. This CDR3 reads CASSEGKLGYSNQPQHF. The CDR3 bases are TGTGCCAGCAGTGAAGGAAAACTGGGGTATAGCAATCAGCCCCAGCATTTT.

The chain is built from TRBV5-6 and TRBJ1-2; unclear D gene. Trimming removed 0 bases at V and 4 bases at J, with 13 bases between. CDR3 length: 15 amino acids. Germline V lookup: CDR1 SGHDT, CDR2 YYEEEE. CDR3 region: CASSLGVGNTYGYTF. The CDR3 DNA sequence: TGTGCCAGCAGCTTGGGTGTAGGAAATACCTATGGCTACACCTTC.

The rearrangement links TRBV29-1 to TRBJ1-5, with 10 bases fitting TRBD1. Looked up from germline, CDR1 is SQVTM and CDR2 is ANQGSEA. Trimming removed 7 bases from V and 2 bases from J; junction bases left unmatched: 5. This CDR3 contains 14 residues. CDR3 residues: CSGGTGACNQPQHF. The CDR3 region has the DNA TGCAGCGGTGGGACAGGGGCTTGCAATCAGCCCCAGCATTTT.

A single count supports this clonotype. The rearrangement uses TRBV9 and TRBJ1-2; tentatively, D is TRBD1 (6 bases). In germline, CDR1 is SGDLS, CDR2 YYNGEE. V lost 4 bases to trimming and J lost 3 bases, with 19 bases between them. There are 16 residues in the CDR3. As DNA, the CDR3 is TGTGCCAGCAGCCCATGGGCAGGGGAATTTGACTATGGCTACACCTTC. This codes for CASSPWAGEFDYGYTF.

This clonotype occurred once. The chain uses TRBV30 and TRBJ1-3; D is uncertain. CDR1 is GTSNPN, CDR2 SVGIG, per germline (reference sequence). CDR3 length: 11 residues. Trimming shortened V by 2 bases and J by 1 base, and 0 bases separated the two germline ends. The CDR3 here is CAWSSGNTIYF. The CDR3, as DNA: TGTGCCTGGAGTTCTGGAAACACCATATATTTT.

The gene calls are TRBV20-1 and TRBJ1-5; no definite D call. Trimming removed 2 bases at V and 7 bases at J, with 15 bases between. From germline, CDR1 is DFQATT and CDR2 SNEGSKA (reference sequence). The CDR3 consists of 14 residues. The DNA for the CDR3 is TGCAGTGCTAGACCGGGCCCCGGTATCCAGCCCCAGCATTTT. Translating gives CSARPGPGIQPQHF.

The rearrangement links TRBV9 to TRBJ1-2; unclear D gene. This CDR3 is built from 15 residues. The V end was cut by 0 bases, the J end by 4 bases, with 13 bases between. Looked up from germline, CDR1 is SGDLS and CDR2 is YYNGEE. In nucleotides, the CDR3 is TGTGCCAGCAGCGTAGGGGTGGAAGCCATCTATGGCTACACCTTC. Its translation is CASSVGVEAIYGYTF.

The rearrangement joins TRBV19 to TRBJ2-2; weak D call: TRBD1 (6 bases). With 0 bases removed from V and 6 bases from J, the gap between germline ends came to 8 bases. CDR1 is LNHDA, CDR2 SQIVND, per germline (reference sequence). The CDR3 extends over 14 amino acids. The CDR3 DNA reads TGTGCCAGTAGTATAGACACAGGGCCCGGGGAGCTGTTTTTT. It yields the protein CASSIDTGPGELFF.

CDR3 DNA: TGTGCCAGCAGTCCGGCTCTCTATGGCTACACCTTC. Its translation: CASSPALYGYTF. J is TRBJ1-2 and V is TRBV12-3 or TRBV12-4; no definite D call. The V end lost 5 bases, the J end lost 4 bases, and 8 bases lay between the germline ends. The CDR3 loop spans 12 amino acids.

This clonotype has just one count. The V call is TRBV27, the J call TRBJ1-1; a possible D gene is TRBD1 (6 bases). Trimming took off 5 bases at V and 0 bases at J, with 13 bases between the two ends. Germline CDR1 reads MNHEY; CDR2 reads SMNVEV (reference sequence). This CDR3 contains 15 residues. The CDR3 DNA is TGTGCCAGCAGTACGGAGGACAGCATGAACACTGAAGCTTTCTTT. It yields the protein CASSTEDSMNTEAFF.

The CDR3: CASSSILYGTSGKLNEQFF. CDR3 in DNA: TGTGCCAGCAGTTCGATACTCTATGGGACTAGCGGGAAACTGAATGAGCAGTTCTTC. The rearrangement joins TRBV27 to TRBJ2-1, with 13 bases aligning to TRBD2. This CDR3 is 19 amino acids long. From germline, CDR1 is MNHEY and CDR2 SMNVEV (reference sequence). Trimming at V came to 4 bases and at J to 7 bases, leaving 16 bases not matched to a gene.

CDR3 in amino acids: CASSFAGGPTDTQYF. CDR3 in DNA: TGTGCCAGCAGCTTTGCGGGGGGGCCCACAGATACGCAGTATTTT. The chain links TRBV7-9 to TRBJ2-3; 9 bases map to TRBD2. This CDR3 has 15 amino acids. V shed 3 bases, J shed 2 bases, and the junction held 3 bases outside the gene matches. Germline assignment: CDR1 SEHNR and CDR2 FQNEAQ (reference sequence).

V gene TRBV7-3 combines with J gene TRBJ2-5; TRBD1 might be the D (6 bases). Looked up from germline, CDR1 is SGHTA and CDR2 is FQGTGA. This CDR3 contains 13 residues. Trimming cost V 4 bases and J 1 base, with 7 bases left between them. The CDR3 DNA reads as TGTGCCAGCAGCTGGACAGTCCAAGAGACCCAGTACTTC. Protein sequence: CASSWTVQETQYF.

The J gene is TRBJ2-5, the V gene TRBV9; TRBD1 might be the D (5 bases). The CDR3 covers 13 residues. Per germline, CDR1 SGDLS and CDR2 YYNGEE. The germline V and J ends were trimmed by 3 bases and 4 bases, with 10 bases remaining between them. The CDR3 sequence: CASSGQRRETQYF. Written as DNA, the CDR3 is TGTGCCAGCAGCGGACAGAGACGAGAGACCCAGTACTTC.

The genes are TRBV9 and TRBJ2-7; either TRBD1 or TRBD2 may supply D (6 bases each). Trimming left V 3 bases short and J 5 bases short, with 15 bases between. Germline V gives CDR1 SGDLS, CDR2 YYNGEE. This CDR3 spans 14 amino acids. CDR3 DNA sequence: TGTGCCAGCAGCGAGGGAGGCAGGGGCAACGAGCAGTACTTC. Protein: CASSEGGRGNEQYF. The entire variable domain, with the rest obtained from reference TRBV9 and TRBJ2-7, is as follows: DSGVTQTPKHLITATGQRVTLRCSPRSGDLSVYWYQQSLDQGLQFLIQYYNGEERAKGNILERFSAQQFPDLHSELNLSSLELGDSALYFCASSEGGRGNEQYFGPGTRLTVT.

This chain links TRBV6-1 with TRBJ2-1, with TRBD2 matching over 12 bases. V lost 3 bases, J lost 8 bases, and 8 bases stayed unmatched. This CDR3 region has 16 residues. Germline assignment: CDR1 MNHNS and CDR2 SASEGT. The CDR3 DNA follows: TGTGCCAGCAGTGACCGACTAGCGGGAGAAGGTGATGAGCAGTTCTTC. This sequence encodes CASSDRLAGEGDEQFF.

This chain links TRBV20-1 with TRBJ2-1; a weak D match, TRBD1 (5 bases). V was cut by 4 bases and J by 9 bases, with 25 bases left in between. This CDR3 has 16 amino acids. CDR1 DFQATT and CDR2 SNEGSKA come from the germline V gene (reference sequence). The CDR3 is CSAMHRLPHGPSEQFF. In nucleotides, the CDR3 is TGCAGTGCTATGCACAGGCTTCCACACGGGCCTAGTGAGCAGTTCTTC.

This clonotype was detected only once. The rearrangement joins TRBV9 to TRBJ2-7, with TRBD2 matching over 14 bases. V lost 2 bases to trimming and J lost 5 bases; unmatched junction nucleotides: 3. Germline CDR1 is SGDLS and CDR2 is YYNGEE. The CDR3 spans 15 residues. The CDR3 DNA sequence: TGTGCCAGCAGCGTCGGACTAGCGGGGGGAAACGAGCAGTACTTC. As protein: CASSVGLAGGNEQYF.

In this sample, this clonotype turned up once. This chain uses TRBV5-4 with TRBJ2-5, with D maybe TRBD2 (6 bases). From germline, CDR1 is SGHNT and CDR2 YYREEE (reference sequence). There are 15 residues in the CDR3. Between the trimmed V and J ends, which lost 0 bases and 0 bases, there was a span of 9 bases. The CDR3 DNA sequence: TGTGCCAGCAGCTTGGTCGGGGGAAACCAAGAGACCCAGTACTTC. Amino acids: CASSLVGGNQETQYF.

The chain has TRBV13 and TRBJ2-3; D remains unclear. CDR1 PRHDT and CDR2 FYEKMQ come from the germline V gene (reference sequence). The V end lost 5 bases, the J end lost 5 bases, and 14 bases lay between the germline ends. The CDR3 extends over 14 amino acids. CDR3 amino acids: CASSQSSSRDTQYF. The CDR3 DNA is TGTGCCAGCAGCCAGTCCAGTTCGAGAGATACGCAGTATTTT. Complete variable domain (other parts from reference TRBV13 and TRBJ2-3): AAGVIQSPRHLIKEKRETATLKCYPIPRHDTVYWYQQGPGQDPQFLISFYEKMQSDKGSIPDRFSAQQFSDYHSELNMSSLELGDSALYFCASSQSSSRDTQYFGPGTRLTVL.

The DNA for the CDR3 is TGTGCCAGCAGGAAAGAGCGAAATGAGCAGTTCTTC. It specifies CASRKERNEQFF. The chain links TRBV12-3 or TRBV12-4 to TRBJ2-1, with D uncertain. The V end lost 6 bases, the J end lost 7 bases, and 10 bases lay between the germline ends. CDR3 length: 12 residues.